This T cell receptor beta chain was sequenced for a study of blood T cell repertoires in COVID-19. About the study: Samples came from the United States, Italy and Spain, spanning acute and convalescent COVID-19. PBMCs, B-cell-depleted T cells, or T cells provided the cDNA or gDNA that made up the material.

CDR1 and CDR2 from the germline V gene are SNHLY and FYNNEI. The ends were cut back, 7 bases at V and 3 bases at J, with 13 bases in the middle. This CDR3 spans 15 amino acids. This clone appeared once. The authors' processing: Estimation of nucleated cell counts was performed using reference gene primer amplification. Profiling relied on immunoSEQ multiplex PCR, and the TCRdb table lists in-frame clones only, not all of them. V, J and clone size reflect that table, while D and trimming were determined from the DNA. The table shows 200,000 to 250,000 clones, with 90% to 95% occurring only once. During active infection, Seattle patients enrolled and were then monitored through disease.

This clonotype was obtained from a man in his fifties or sixties with COVID-19, enrolled during active disease. Sequencing input: peripheral blood. The gene calls are TRBV2 and TRBJ1-6; D is possibly TRBD1 (5 bases). DNA of the CDR3: TGTGCCAGCACCCCCCGGGGGGACTATAATTCACCCCTCCACTTT. This codes for CASTPRGDYNSPLHF.